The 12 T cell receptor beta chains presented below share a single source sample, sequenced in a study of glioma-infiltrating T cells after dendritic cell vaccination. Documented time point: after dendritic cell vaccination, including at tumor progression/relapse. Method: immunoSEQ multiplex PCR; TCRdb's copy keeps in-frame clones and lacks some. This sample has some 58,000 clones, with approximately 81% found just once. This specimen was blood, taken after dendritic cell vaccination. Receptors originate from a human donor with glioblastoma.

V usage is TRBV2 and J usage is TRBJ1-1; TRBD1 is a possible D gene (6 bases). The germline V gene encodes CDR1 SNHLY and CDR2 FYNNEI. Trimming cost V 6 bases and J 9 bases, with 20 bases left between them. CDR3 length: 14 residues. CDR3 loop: CASSPPGGRTKAFF. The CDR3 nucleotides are TGTGCCAGCAGCCCACCGGGGGGCCGTACGAAAGCTTTCTTT. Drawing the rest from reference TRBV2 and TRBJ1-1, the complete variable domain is EPEVTQTPSHQVTQMGQEVILRCVPISNHLYFYWYRQILGQKVEFLVSFYNNEISEKSEIFDDQFSVERPDGSNFTLKIRSTKLEDSAMYFCASSPPGGRTKAFFGQGTRLTVV.

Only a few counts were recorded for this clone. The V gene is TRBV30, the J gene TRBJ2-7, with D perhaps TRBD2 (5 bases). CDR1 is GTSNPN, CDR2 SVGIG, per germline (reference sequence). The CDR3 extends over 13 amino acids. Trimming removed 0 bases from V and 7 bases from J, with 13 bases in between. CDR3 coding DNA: TGTGCCTGGAGTGTACGTCGGGGTCGGGAGCAGTACTTC. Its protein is CAWSVRRGREQYF.

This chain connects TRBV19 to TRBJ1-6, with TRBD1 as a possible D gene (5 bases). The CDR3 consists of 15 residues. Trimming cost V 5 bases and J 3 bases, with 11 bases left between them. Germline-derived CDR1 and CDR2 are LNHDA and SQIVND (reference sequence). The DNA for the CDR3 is TGTGCCAGTAGTTTGGTGGACAACTATAATTCACCCCTCCACTTT. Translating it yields CASSLVDNYNSPLHF.

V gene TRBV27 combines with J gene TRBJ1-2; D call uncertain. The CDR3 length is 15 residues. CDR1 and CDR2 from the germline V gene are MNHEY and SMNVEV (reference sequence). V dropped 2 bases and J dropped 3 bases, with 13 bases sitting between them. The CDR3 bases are TGTGCCAGCAGTTTAGGGCCGCCGGAATACTATGGCTACACCTTC. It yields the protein CASSLGPPEYYGYTF.

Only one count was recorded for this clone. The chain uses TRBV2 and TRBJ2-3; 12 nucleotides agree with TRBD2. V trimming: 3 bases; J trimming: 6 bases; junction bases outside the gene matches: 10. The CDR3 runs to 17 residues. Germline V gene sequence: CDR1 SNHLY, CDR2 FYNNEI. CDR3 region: CASSDPRTSGALDTQYF. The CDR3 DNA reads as TGTGCCAGCAGTGACCCCCGGACTAGCGGGGCCCTGGATACGCAGTATTTT.

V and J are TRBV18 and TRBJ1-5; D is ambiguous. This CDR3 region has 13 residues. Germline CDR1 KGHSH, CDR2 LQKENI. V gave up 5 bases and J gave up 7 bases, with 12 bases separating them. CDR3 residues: CASSAGREQPQHF. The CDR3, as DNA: TGTGCCAGCTCAGCGGGAAGGGAACAGCCCCAGCATTTT. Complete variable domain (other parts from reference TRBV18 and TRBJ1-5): NAGVMQNPRHLVRRRGQEARLRCSPMKGHSHVYWYRQLPEEGLKFMVYLQKENIIDESGMPKERFSAEFPKEGPSILRIQQVVRGDSAAYFCASSAGREQPQHFGDGTRLSIL.

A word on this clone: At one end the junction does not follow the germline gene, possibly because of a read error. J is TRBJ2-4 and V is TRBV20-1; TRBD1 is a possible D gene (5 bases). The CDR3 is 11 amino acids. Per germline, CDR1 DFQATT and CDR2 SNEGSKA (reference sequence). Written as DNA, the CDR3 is TGCAGTGCTAGAGGCACCTCAGGGTCGGTCTTC. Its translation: CSARGTSGSVF.

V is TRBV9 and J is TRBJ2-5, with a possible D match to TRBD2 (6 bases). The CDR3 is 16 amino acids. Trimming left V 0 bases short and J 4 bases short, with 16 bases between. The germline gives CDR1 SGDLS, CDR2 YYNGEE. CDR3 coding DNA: TGTGCCAGCAGCGTAGGTATAGGAGGGAGTGCAGAGACCCAGTACTTC. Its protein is CASSVGIGGSAETQYF.

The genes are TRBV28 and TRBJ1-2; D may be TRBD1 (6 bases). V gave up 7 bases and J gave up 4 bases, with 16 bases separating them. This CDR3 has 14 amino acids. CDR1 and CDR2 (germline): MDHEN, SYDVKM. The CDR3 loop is CASTQNRELYGYTF. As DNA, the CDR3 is TGTGCCAGCACCCAAAACAGGGAACTCTATGGCTACACCTTC.

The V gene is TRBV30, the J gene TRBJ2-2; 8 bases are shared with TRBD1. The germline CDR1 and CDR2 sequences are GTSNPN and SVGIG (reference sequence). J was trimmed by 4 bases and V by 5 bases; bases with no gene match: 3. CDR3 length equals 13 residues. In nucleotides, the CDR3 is TGTGCCTGGCAGGGGGCTGGCACCGGGGAGCTGTTTTTT. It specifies CAWQGAGTGELFF.

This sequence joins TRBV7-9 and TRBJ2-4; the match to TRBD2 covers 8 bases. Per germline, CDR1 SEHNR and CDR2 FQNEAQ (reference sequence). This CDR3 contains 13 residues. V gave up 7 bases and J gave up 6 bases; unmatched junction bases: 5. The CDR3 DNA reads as TGTGCCAGCACCCGGGGGGGGCTAAACATTCAGTACTTC. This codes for CASTRGGLNIQYF. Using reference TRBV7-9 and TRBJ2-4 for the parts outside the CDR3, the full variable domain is DTGVSQNPRHKITKRGQNVTFRCDPISEHNRLYWYRQTLGQGPEFLTYFQNEAQLEKSRLLSDRFSAERPKGSFSTLEIQRTEQGDSAMYLCASTRGGLNIQYFGAGTRLSVL.

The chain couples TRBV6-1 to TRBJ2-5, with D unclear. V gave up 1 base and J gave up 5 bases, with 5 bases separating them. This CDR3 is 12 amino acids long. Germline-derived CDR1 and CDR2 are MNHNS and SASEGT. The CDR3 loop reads CASSEVGETQYF. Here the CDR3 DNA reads TGTGCCAGCAGTGAAGTGGGCGAGACCCAGTACTTC.